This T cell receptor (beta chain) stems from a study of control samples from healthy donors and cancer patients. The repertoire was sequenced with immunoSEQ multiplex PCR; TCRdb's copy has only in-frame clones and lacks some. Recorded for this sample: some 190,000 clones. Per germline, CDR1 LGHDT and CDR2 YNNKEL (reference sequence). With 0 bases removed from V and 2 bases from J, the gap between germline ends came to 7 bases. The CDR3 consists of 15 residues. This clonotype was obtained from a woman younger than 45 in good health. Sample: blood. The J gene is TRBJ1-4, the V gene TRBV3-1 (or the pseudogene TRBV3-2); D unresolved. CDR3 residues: CASSQERGTNEKLFF. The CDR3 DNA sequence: TGTGCCAGCAGCCAAGAACGAGGGACTAATGAAAAACTGTTTTTT.